The rows below give T cell receptor beta chains drawn from one sample of a study of blood T cell repertoires in COVID-19. The table came from immunoSEQ multiplex PCR; TCRdb's copy has only in-frame clones and leaves some out. The sample lists around 150,000 clones; 76% were seen once. Sequencing was performed on peripheral blood. These receptors were collected from a woman of 80 years or more with acute or convalescent COVID-19. CDR3s include the opening cysteine and the closing phenylalanine or tryptophan. D genes are given only for firm matches. A clone size is listed for some rows: how often the clone was seen (once, few, many), or a class if it is expanded.

TRBD2	TRBV7-3	TRBJ2-1	17	.	TGTGCCAGCAGCCTCACGGGGGCTAGCGGGGGCTACAATGAGCAGTTCTTC	CASSLTGASGGYNEQFF
.	TRBV2	TRBJ2-1	13	few	TGTGCCAGCAGGCGGGAAGATTACAATGAGCAGTTCTTC	CASRREDYNEQFF
TRBD2	TRBV14	TRBJ2-7	14	.	TGTGCCAGCAGGGGGGGCAGGCGGGGGGCCGAGCAGTACTTC	CASRGGRRGAEQYF
.	TRBV20-1	TRBJ1-5	14	.	TGCAGTGCTAGTTCAGGACAGTTCAATCAGCCCCAGCATTTT	CSASSGQFNQPQHF
.	TRBV2	TRBJ1-5	12	.	TGTGCCAGCTCCAGGGACAATCAGCCCCAGCATTTT	CASSRDNQPQHF
.	TRBV30	TRBJ1-4	15	.	TGTGCCTGGAGTGACTTTGGCGGGGGAAGTGGAAAACTGTTTTTT	CAWSDFGGGSGKLFF
.	TRBV25-1	TRBJ1-5	14	.	TGTGCCAGCAGTGGGACGGGGGTAGGTCAGCCCCAGCATTTT	CASSGTGVGQPQHF
.	TRBV7-2	TRBJ2-4	14	.	TGTGCCAGCAGCTTAGGGGGCGCCAAAAACATTCAGTACTTC	CASSLGGAKNIQYF
TRBD1	TRBV18	TRBJ2-3	15	once	TGTGCCAGCTCACCACGGGACAGGGTAACAGATACGCAGTATTTT	CASSPRDRVTDTQYF
.	TRBV6-5	TRBJ2-2	14	.	TGTGCCAGCAGTTACCAGGGGTACACCGGGGAGCTGTTTTTT	CASSYQGYTGELFF
.	TRBV30	TRBJ1-2	12	.	TGTGCCTCGGAGGAATCTAACTATGGCTACACCTTC	CASEESNYGYTF
TRBD1	TRBV6-5	TRBJ1-4	14	.	TGTGCCAGCGGTAGACAGGGGGCTAATGAAAAACTGTTTTTT	CASGRQGANEKLFF
.	TRBV27	TRBJ2-4	16	.	TGTGCCAGCAGCCCTTGGGGGGGGCCCGTAGTGAACATTCAGTACTTC	CASSPWGGPVVNIQYF
.	TRBV10-3	TRBJ2-5	11	once	TGTGCCATCAGGTCCCGGGAGACCCAGTACTTC	CAIRSRETQYF
.	TRBV6-2/TRBV6-3	TRBJ2-7	13	few	TGTGCCAGCAGTTACTCCAGTGACTACGAGCAGTACTTC	CASSYSSDYEQYF
TRBD1	TRBV27	TRBJ2-2	20	.	TGTGCCAGCAGTTTGAGACCTCGAGGAAGGGGGACAGGGGCCACCGGGGAGCTGTTTTTT	CASSLRPRGRGTGATGELFF
TRBD1	TRBV27	TRBJ1-2	15	.	TGTGCCAGCTGGGCCAGGGACAGAGCCAACTATGGCTACACCTTC	CASWARDRANYGYTF
.	TRBV12-5	TRBJ2-4	17	few	TGTGCTAGTGGTTACGAGGCAGCCCGATTAGCCAAAAACATTCAGTACTTC	CASGYEAARLAKNIQYF
.	TRBV7-3	TRBJ1-1	14	once	TGTGCCAGCAGCTTAACCCCGACAGACACTGAAGCTTTCTTT	CASSLTPTDTEAFF
TRBD2	TRBV4-2	TRBJ2-1	20	.	TGTGCCAGCAGCCAAGCGGGTGGGCAGGGCCCGGGCGGGAGACTTGCTGAGCAGTTCTTC	CASSQAGGQGPGGRLAEQFF
TRBD2	TRBV6-6	TRBJ2-3	16	few	TGTGCCAGCAGTTACGGGCGGGAGCATGGCACAGATACGCAGTATTTT	CASSYGREHGTDTQYF
.	TRBV14	TRBJ2-7	10	few	TGTGCCAGCAGGCAAAGCCAGCAGTACTTC	CASRQSQQYF
TRBD1	TRBV6-1	TRBJ1-4	20	.	TGTGCCAGCAGTGAACAAGGGTATACAGGGGGAGGGTCAACTAATGAAAAACTGTTTTTT	CASSEQGYTGGGSTNEKLFF
.	TRBV5-6	TRBJ2-3	13	once	TGTGCCAGCCGGAAGGAGAGCACAGATACGCAGTATTTT	CASRKESTDTQYF
.	TRBV6-1	TRBJ1-2	12	.	TGTGCCAGCAGCCACGACAATTATGGCTACACCTTC	CASSHDNYGYTF
.	TRBV7-9	TRBJ1-6	14	.	TGTGCCAGCAGCTTAGCGCCCAGGGAATCACCCCTCCACTTT	CASSLAPRESPLHF
.	TRBV29-1	TRBJ1-2	11	.	TGCAGCGTTGAAGATGGAGCGAGGGACACCTTC	CSVEDGARDTF
TRBD2	TRBV5-1	TRBJ2-2	15	.	TGCGCCAGCAGCCCCGGGGGGGCGAACACCGGGGAGCTGTTTTTT	CASSPGGANTGELFF
TRBD2	TRBV27	TRBJ2-1	15	.	TGTGCCAGCAGTTTATTTGGGACTAGCGGGAGAGATGGGGTCTTC	CASSLFGTSGRDGVF
.	TRBV25-1	TRBJ2-3	15	.	TGTGCCAGCAGTGGCCAGAAGGAGACCACAGATACGCAGTATTTT	CASSGQKETTDTQYF
.	TRBV6-5	TRBJ1-1	15	.	TGTGCCAGCAGTTACCCCCGACGGGGGGCGACTGAAGCTTTCTTT	CASSYPRRGATEAFF
.	TRBV15	TRBJ1-5	14	.	TGTGCCACCAGCAGAGATCGAGACAATCAGCCCCAGCATTTT	CATSRDRDNQPQHF
TRBD2	TRBV25-1	TRBJ2-5	17	.	TGTGCCAGCAGTGAATGGGGTGCGGGAGGGCCAGGAGAGACCCAGTACTTC	CASSEWGAGGPGETQYF
.	TRBV7-9	TRBJ1-1	16	.	TGTGCCAGCAGCTTAGCGCCCTCCAGGATGAACACTGAAGCTTTCTTT	CASSLAPSRMNTEAFF
TRBD1	TRBV7-8	TRBJ1-5	16	.	TGTGCCAGCAGGGAAATTGACAGGGGCGGCAATCAGCCCCAGCATTTT	CASREIDRGGNQPQHF
TRBD1	TRBV6-6	TRBJ1-5	14	.	TGTGCCAGCAGACCAGGGACAGACAATCAGCCCCAGCATTTT	CASRPGTDNQPQHF
.	TRBV11-3	TRBJ2-1	12	.	TGTGCCAGCAGCTTCTCGGGGAATGAGCAGTTCTTC	CASSFSGNEQFF
TRBD1	TRBV7-2	TRBJ2-7	14	.	TGTGCCAGCAGCTTAGCGCAGGGGGCGGGCGAGCAGTACTTC	CASSLAQGAGEQYF
.	TRBV7-2	TRBJ2-1	15	.	TGTGCCAGCAGCTTGAGCGGAGCGACCTACAATGAGCAGTTCTTC	CASSLSGATYNEQFF
.	TRBV5-5	TRBJ1-2	16	few	TGTGCCAGCAGCTCCCAATCGTTTGGCGGGGTGGATGGCTACACCTTC	CASSSQSFGGVDGYTF
.	TRBV3-1/TRBV3-2	TRBJ2-2	15	.	TGTGCCAGCAGCCGATGGGGGGAGACGACCGGGGAGCTGTTTTTT	CASSRWGETTGELFF
.	TRBV25-1	TRBJ1-4	13	.	TGTGCCGCATGTCCCGCCGGAGGTGAAAAACTGTTTTTT	CAACPAGGEKLFF
TRBD2	TRBV6-4	TRBJ2-2	14	.	TGTGCCAGCAGTGAAGCGGGGGGCACCGGGGAGCTGTTTTTT	CASSEAGGTGELFF
.	TRBV18	TRBJ2-7	15	.	TGTGCCAGCTCGCGCGGGCCCGTCGAGAGTGGCGAGCAGTACTTC	CASSRGPVESGEQYF
TRBD1	TRBV5-1	TRBJ2-7	14	.	TGCGCCAGCAGCCCCGGGACAGGGAGTACGGAGCAGTACTTC	CASSPGTGSTEQYF